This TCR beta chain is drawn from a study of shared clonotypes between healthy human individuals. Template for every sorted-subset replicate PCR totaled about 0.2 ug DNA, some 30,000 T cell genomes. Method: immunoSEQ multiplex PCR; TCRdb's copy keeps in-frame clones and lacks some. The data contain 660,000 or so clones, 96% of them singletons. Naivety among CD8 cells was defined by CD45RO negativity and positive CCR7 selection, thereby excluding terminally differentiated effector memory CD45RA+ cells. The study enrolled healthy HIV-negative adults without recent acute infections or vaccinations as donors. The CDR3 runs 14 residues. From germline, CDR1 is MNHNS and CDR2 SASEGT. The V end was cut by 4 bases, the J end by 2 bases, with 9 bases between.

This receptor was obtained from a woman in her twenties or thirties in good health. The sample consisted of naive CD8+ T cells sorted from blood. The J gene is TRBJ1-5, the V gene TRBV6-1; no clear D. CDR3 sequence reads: CASSGAGGNQPQHF. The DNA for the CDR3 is TGTGCCAGCAGTGGGGCGGGTGGCAATCAGCCCCAGCATTTT.